This T cell receptor (beta chain) was profiled in a study of T cells in Graves' hyperthyroidism and ophthalmopathy. The length of the CDR3 is 15 residues. Germline CDR1 SGHAT, CDR2 FQNNGV. With respect to this clonotype: At one boundary the junction diverges from the germline segment, which might be a read error.

Regions amplified from RNA transcripts were the TCR beta CDR3 regions. Researchers ran a first-round RT-PCR on the TCR CDR3 using the HTBI primer set. TCRdb re-analysed the multiplex PCR reads in MiXCR, keeping a single row per CDR3 protein. The table has over 450,000 distinct CDR3 sequences, 17% seen once. The PBMCs had their origin in 7.5 to 10 ml of fresh peripheral blood. The rearrangement uses TRBV11-2 and TRBJ1-1; D is ambiguous. The material sequenced was blood. This TCR was recovered from a woman between 18 and 30 years old with Graves' ophthalmopathy. The CDR3 is CASSLSSGLNTEALF. CDR3 bases: TGTGCCAGCAGCTTATCATCCGGATTGAACACTGAAGCTCTCTTT.